The next 12 T cell receptor beta chains were all read from a single sample in a study of neurological immune-mediated disorders. TCRdb redid the calling of the 5' RACE reads with MiXCR, one entry per CDR3 protein. This repertoire shows 87,000 or so distinct CDR3 sequences, around 3.4% found once; its top ten account for under 3.5%. Material for sequencing was PBMCs. The receptors here all came from a woman aged 50 to 60 with multiple sclerosis.

This clonotype was counted ten times or more. The V and J genes are TRBV7-3 and TRBJ2-1, with TRBD1 matching 9 bases. Germline values: CDR1 SGHTA, CDR2 FQGTGA. CDR3 length equals 18 residues. V lost 2 bases and J lost 4; bases outside the gene matches: 12. This CDR3 reads CASSLGATGTGPYNEQFF. CDR3 bases: TGTGCCAGCAGCTTAGGGGCGACCGGGACAGGGCCTTACAATGAGCAGTTCTTC. The whole variable domain, remainder taken from reference TRBV7-3 and TRBJ2-1, is GAGVSQTPSNKVTEKGKYVELRCDPISGHTALYWYRQSLGQGPEFLIYFQGTGAADDSGLPNDRFFAVRPEGSVSTLKIQRTERGDSAVYLCASSLGATGTGPYNEQFFGPGTRLTVL.

The table lists this clonotype with many counts. CDR3 nucleotide sequence: TGTGCCAGCAGGGGACTAGCGGGGGGGCGCGGAGAGCAGTACTTC. Protein sequence: CASRGLAGGRGEQYF. This chain uses TRBV12-3 or TRBV12-4 with TRBJ2-7; 16 positions match TRBD2. The ends lost 6 bases at V and 7 bases at J; junction bases unmatched: 6. The CDR3 contains 15 residues.

This clonotype showed up many times. The J gene is TRBJ2-7, the V gene TRBV6-5; D unclear. Germline V lookup: CDR1 MNHEY, CDR2 SVGAGI. The CDR3 is made up of 14 amino acids. Trimming took off 2 bases at V and 0 bases at J, with 8 bases between the two ends. Here the CDR3 DNA reads TGTGCCAGCAGTTACGATGGATCCTCCTACGAGCAGTACTTC. Encoded protein: CASSYDGSSYEQYF.

This clonotype has ten or more counts. The chain carries TRBV5-1 and TRBJ2-2, with no clear D. The V end was cut by 0 bases, the J end by 7 bases, with 10 bases between. Germline CDR1 SGHRS, CDR2 YFSETQ. The length of the CDR3 is 14 residues. CDR3 sequence reads: CASSLGSQVGELFF. In nucleotides, the CDR3 is TGCGCCAGCAGCTTGGGTTCGCAGGTCGGGGAGCTGTTTTTT.

This clonotype was observed at least ten times. V and J are TRBV5-5 and TRBJ2-5; no clear D gene. V lost 4 bases to trimming and J lost 2 bases, with 15 bases between them. The germline V gene encodes CDR1 SGHKS and CDR2 YYEKEE (reference sequence). This CDR3 has 15 amino acids. Here the CDR3 DNA reads TGTGCCAGCAGCCAACCGGGTTCGGGTCAAGAGACCCAGTACTTC. Its protein product is CASSQPGSGQETQYF.

This clonotype was seen at least ten times. The chain links TRBV12-3 or TRBV12-4 to TRBJ1-5; a weak D match, TRBD1 (5 bases). V shed 3 bases and J shed 3 bases, with 9 bases lying between them. CDR3 size: 14 residues. The CDR3 DNA is TGTGCCAGCAGTTTCGGGGGACTCAATCAGCCCCAGCATTTT. It translates to CASSFGGLNQPQHF.

This clonotype was counted ten times or more. The chain carries TRBV7-2 and TRBJ2-4; D is uncertain. Between the trimmed V and J ends, which lost 8 bases and 6 bases, there was a span of 14 bases. Germline assignment: CDR1 SGHTA and CDR2 FQGNSA. The CDR3 runs to 13 residues. CDR3 nucleotide sequence: TGTGCCAGCTCCCCCCCCGTTTCAAACATTCAGTACTTC. Amino acid sequence: CASSPPVSNIQYF.

This clonotype was seen repeatedly, ten times or more. The genes are TRBV5-8 and TRBJ2-1; the match to TRBD2 covers 12 bases. The ends lost 4 bases at V and 4 bases at J; junction bases unmatched: 6. CDR1 is SGHTS and CDR2 is YDEGEE in the germline V gene. The CDR3 totals 16 residues. CDR3 sequence (DNA): TGTGCCAGCAGCCCTACTAGCGGGGGGCGGTACAATGAGCAGTTCTTC. It codes for CASSPTSGGRYNEQFF.

This clonotype was observed a few times. This may be a read error, as it is one base from a much larger clone. The V call is TRBV12-3 or TRBV12-4, the J call TRBJ2-1, with a possible D match to TRBD1 (6 bases). The CDR3 consists of 13 residues. V dropped 6 bases and J dropped 6 bases, with 12 bases sitting between them. Written as DNA, the CDR3 is TGTGCCAGCAGCCCTACGGACAGCAATGAGCAGTTCTTC. Translating gives CASSPTDSNEQFF.

This clonotype was found many times. The J gene is TRBJ1-2, the V gene TRBV12-3 or TRBV12-4; D ambiguous. CDR3 length: 13 residues. V was pared by 3 bases and J by 4 bases, with 9 bases between. The CDR3 loop is CASSLNPFYGYTF. CDR3 nucleotide sequence: TGTGCCAGCAGTTTGAACCCCTTCTATGGCTACACCTTC.

This clonotype has a count of ten or more. In DNA form, the CDR3 reads TGCAGTGCTAGTTGGGGTAGCGTCACCGGGGAGCTGTTTTTT. It yields the protein CSASWGSVTGELFF. The chain has TRBV20-1 and TRBJ2-2; D perhaps matches TRBD2 (5 bases). The CDR3 covers 14 residues. CDR1 DFQATT and CDR2 SNEGSKA come from the germline V gene (reference sequence). V was pared by 3 bases and J by 4 bases, with 12 bases between.

This clonotype showed up many times. The chain recombines TRBV7-6 with TRBJ1-3; 7 nucleotides align to TRBD1. CDR3 length: 17 residues. The V gene end was trimmed by 2 bases and the J gene end by 2 bases; junction bases not matched to a gene: 9. The germline gives CDR1 SGHVS, CDR2 FNYEAQ. The CDR3 region is CASSLRGHRGTGNTIYF. Written as DNA, the CDR3 is TGTGCCAGCAGCTTAAGGGGACACAGGGGAACTGGAAACACCATATATTTT.